These T cell receptor beta chains were read from a single sample in a study of blood T cell repertoires in COVID-19. The table came from immunoSEQ multiplex PCR; TCRdb's copy has only in-frame clones and leaves some out. The table has about 50,000 clones, around 83% seen once. Sequences were obtained from peripheral blood. These receptors came from a human donor in a cohort sampled during active COVID-19. The CDR3 runs from the conserved cysteine through the conserved F or W. A D gene is named only where the DNA matches it firmly. Only part of the rows carry a size: once, few, many, or a class if the clone is expanded.

clone_size	v_call	j_call	d_call	cdr3_nt	cdr3_aa
-	TRBV12-3/TRBV12-4	TRBJ1-1	-	TGTGCCAGCAGTCCGGCGGACAGATCCGAAGCTTTCTTT	CASSPADRSEAFF
few	TRBV2	TRBJ1-4	TRBD1	TGTGCCAGCGGTGACAGGGGGCAGGTTGAAAAACTGTTTTTT	CASGDRGQVEKLFF
-	TRBV7-9	TRBJ1-5	TRBD1	TGTGCCAGCAGCGCGGGACAGGGATACCAGCCCCAGCATTTT	CASSAGQGYQPQHF
-	TRBV28	TRBJ2-7	TRBD2	TGTGCCAGCAGTCCGAGCGGGACGCGCGCCTACGAGCAGTACTTC	CASSPSGTRAYEQYF
-	TRBV28	TRBJ1-2	-	TGTGCCAGCAGTCCAACCCAGGGGTATAGTTCGGGCTACACCTTC	CASSPTQGYSSGYTF
-	TRBV15	TRBJ1-2	-	TGTGCCACCAGCAGAGCAGTTAACTATGGCTACACCTTC	CATSRAVNYGYTF
-	TRBV19	TRBJ2-1	-	TGTGCCAGTAGTATGCACTCGAGCTATGAGCAGTTCTTC	CASSMHSSYEQFF
once	TRBV24-1	TRBJ2-1	TRBD1	TGTGCCACCAGTGACCTAGACAGGGTAAATGAGCAGTTCTTC	CATSDLDRVNEQFF
-	TRBV5-4	TRBJ2-7	TRBD2	TGTGCCAGCAGCTTGTGGCAGCGGGAGCCCCCCTACGAGCAGTACTTC	CASSLWQREPPYEQYF
few	TRBV4-3	TRBJ2-2	TRBD1	TGCGCCAGCAGCCATATCACAGGGGAAGTCAGCACCGGGGAGCTGTTTTTT	CASSHITGEVSTGELFF
-	TRBV6-6	TRBJ2-7	TRBD2	TGTGCCAGCTATCCGGGACTAGCGGGATCCTACGAGCAGTACTTC	CASYPGLAGSYEQYF
-	TRBV5-6	TRBJ1-1	-	TGTGCCAGCAGCTTGCTAGGTGCTGAAGCTTTCTTT	CASSLLGAEAFF
-	TRBV11-2	TRBJ2-1	TRBD2	TGTGCCAGCAGCTTAGAGGGACTAGCGGGAGGTACATCATACAATGAGCAGTTCTTC	CASSLEGLAGGTSYNEQFF
-	TRBV28	TRBJ2-1	-	TGTGCCAGCACCACCTTGGAGCGGCAATCCTACAATGAGCAGTTCTTC	CASTTLERQSYNEQFF
-	TRBV7-8	TRBJ2-5	-	TGTGCCAGCAGCCCCCATTGGGCCAAAGAGACCCAGTACTTC	CASSPHWAKETQYF
-	TRBV6-5	TRBJ2-7	-	TGTGCCAGCAGCCCCGGGGGTTACGAGCAGTACTTC	CASSPGGYEQYF
-	TRBV7-9	TRBJ1-1	-	TGTGCCAGCAGCTCCGGTCTGAACACTGAAGCTTTCTTT	CASSSGLNTEAFF
few	TRBV5-1	TRBJ2-7	TRBD2	TGCGCCAGCAGCGAGAAGCGGGAGGGCCGGTACGAGCAGTACTTC	CASSEKREGRYEQYF
-	TRBV9	TRBJ1-3	TRBD1	TGTGCCAGCAGCGCTCAACAGGGGGCAACTGGAAACACCATATATTTT	CASSAQQGATGNTIYF
-	TRBV2	TRBJ1-2	TRBD1	TGTGCCAGCCAGACAGGGGCCGATGGCTACACCTTC	CASQTGADGYTF
-	TRBV18	TRBJ2-7	TRBD1	TGTGCCAGCTCACTACTTACAGGGGATGCCGAGCAGTACTTC	CASSLLTGDAEQYF
-	TRBV15	TRBJ1-4	TRBD1	TGTGCCACCTCTCGCAGGGACAGGGGGAATGAAAAACTGTTTTTT	CATSRRDRGNEKLFF
few	TRBV4-1	TRBJ2-7	-	TGCGCCAGCAGCCCCGAAAGGGGCCGCTACGAGCAGTACTTC	CASSPERGRYEQYF
-	TRBV7-9	TRBJ2-1	-	TGTGCCAGCAGCCCACTATTGGGCGGGACTCAGTTCTTC	CASSPLLGGTQFF
once	TRBV5-4	TRBJ2-1	-	TGTGCCAGCAGCTTGGATCTAGTCCCGAACAATGAGCAGTTCTTC	CASSLDLVPNNEQFF
-	TRBV3-1/TRBV3-2	TRBJ1-1	-	TGTGCCAGCAGCCGCGCCCCCGGGGGGGGGAACACTGAAGCTTTCTTT	CASSRAPGGGNTEAFF
-	TRBV11-2	TRBJ2-1	TRBD1	TGTGCCAGCAGCTTCGACAGGGATGGCTACAATGAGCAGTTCTTC	CASSFDRDGYNEQFF
-	TRBV6-6	TRBJ2-2	TRBD2	TGTGCCAGCAGTTTAGCGGGGACCGGGGAGCTGTTTTTT	CASSLAGTGELFF
-	TRBV4-1	TRBJ2-2	TRBD2	TGCGCCAGCAGCTCCGGACTAGCGGTCCCCGTGTGGACCGGGGAGCTGTTTTTT	CASSSGLAVPVWTGELFF
few	TRBV9	TRBJ1-2	-	TGTGCCAGCAGCGATGGGAGAGACTATGGCTACACCTTC	CASSDGRDYGYTF